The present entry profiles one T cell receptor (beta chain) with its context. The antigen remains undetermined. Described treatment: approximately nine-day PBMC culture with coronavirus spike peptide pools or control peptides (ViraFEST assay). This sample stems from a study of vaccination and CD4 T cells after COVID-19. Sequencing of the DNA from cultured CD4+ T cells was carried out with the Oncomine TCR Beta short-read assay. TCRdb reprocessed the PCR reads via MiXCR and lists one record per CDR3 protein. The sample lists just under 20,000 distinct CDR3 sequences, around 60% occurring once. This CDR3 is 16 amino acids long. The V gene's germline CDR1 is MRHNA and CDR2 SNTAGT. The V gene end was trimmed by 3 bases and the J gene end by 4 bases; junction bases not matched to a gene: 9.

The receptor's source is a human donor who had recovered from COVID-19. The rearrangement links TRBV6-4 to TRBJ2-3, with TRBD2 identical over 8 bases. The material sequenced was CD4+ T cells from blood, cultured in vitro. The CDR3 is CASSERSGSGADTQYF. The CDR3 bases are TGTGCCAGCAGTGAGCGGAGCGGGAGTGGTGCAGATACGCAGTATTTT.